The rows below give T cell receptor beta chains drawn from one sample of a study of shared clonotypes between healthy human individuals. Method: immunoSEQ multiplex PCR; TCRdb's copy keeps in-frame clones and lacks some. The top ten hold under 0.6% of the sample, which has approximately 1,000,000 clones, roughly 74% seen once. The sample comprised memory CD4+ T cells from PBMCs. The receptors were sampled from a young man in good health. Some clones in this sample may be carry-over from other donors' samples. The CDR3 runs from the conserved cysteine through the conserved F or W. Each record gives: D gene, J gene, clone size, V gene, CDR3 protein, CDR3 DNA. The D gene is left open where the match is weak. For some rows the clone size is stated as once, few or many, or as a class when expanded; others skip it.

.	TRBJ1-1	many	TRBV11-2	CASSSGFEAFF	TGTGCCAGCAGCTCTGGGTTTGAAGCTTTCTTT
TRBD1	TRBJ2-3	.	TRBV7-7	CASSFGQGVTDTQYF	TGTGCCAGCAGCTTCGGACAGGGTGTCACAGATACGCAGTATTTT
.	TRBJ2-1	few	TRBV30	CAWSVPGGKPHEQFF	TGTGCCTGGAGTGTACCCGGCGGGAAGCCCCATGAGCAGTTCTTC
.	TRBJ1-3	.	TRBV5-1	CASSFVPRVGRLGNTIYF	TGCGCCAGCAGCTTTGTTCCCCGGGTTGGACGGCTTGGAAACACCATATATTTT
.	TRBJ1-4	.	TRBV9	CASSAGNRNEKLFF	TGTGCCAGCAGCGCAGGGAACCGTAATGAAAAACTGTTTTTT
TRBD1	TRBJ1-2	few	TRBV27	CASSTYPGQGAAGYTF	TGTGCCAGCAGTACCTACCCGGGACAGGGGGCGGCAGGCTACACCTTC
.	TRBJ2-7	.	TRBV5-8	CASSFGRLSSYEQYF	TGTGCCAGCAGCTTCGGCAGGTTGAGCTCCTACGAGCAGTACTTC
.	TRBJ1-1	few	TRBV20-1	CSLQKNTEAFF	TGCAGCCTCCAGAAGAACACTGAAGCTTTCTTT
.	TRBJ2-1	.	TRBV6-5	CASSYERTSYNEQFF	TGTGCCAGCAGTTACGAAAGGACCTCTTACAATGAGCAGTTCTTC
.	TRBJ2-2	.	TRBV7-2	CASSEEKLTGELFF	TGTGCCAGCAGCGAAGAAAAGTTAACCGGGGAGCTGTTTTTT
TRBD2	TRBJ2-3	.	TRBV10-2	CASSEVAGAPPKF	TGCGCCAGCAGTGAGGTAGCGGGAGCCCCGCCAAAGTTT
.	TRBJ2-5	.	TRBV5-4	CASSPEGGGQETQYF	TGTGCCAGCAGCCCGGAGGGGGGCGGGCAAGAGACCCAGTACTTC
.	TRBJ1-4	.	TRBV28	CASSSLNEKLFF	TGTGCCAGCAGTTCTCTTAATGAAAAACTGTTTTTT
.	TRBJ1-2	.	TRBV5-1	CASSPEGGAGRGYTF	TGCGCCAGCAGCCCCGAGGGGGGCGCGGGTCGTGGCTACACCTTC